The clone carrying this TCR beta chain was picked up many times. Its specificity is unknown. The data stem from a study of T-cell reconstitution after alpha-beta-depleted transplantation in children. CDR3 length equals 14 residues. Germline V gene data show CDR1 as DFQATT and CDR2 as SNEGSKA (reference sequence). Trimming at V came to 2 bases and at J to 2 bases, leaving 5 bases not matched to a gene. Regarding the study as a whole: One year post-transplant, T-cell counts and diversity were largely derived from T cells produced anew.

A TCRbeta library incorporating unique molecular identifiers was prepared. TCRdb recomputed calls from the PCR reads with MiXCR, one row per CDR3 protein. The sample comprises roughly 500,000 distinct CDR3 sequences, about 10% of which are singletons, and 2% to 2.5% rests with the top ten. Specimen: PBMCs, collected before TCRalphabeta/CD19-depleted stem cell transplant. The chain links TRBV20-1 to TRBJ2-5; the match to TRBD1 covers 7 bases. The clonotype comes from a child between 2 and 9 years old with inherited bone marrow failure, due to receive a stem cell transplant. CDR3 nucleotide sequence: TGCAGTGCTAGAAGGACAGGACTTCAAGAGACCCAGTACTTC. It is translated as CSARRTGLQETQYF.